The 30 T cell receptor beta chains below all came from one sample that was sequenced in a study of OX40 agonist ivuxolimab in advanced cancers. Using immunoSEQ multiplex PCR, the repertoire was profiled, and TCRdb retains in-frame clones only, with some absent. The sample carries fewer than 65,000 clones, roughly 82% recorded once. The input for sequencing was CD4+ or CD8+ T cells sorted from blood, taken in a trial of the OX40 agonist ivuxolimab. The receptors were sampled from an adult with an advanced solid tumor such as melanoma, head and neck, liver or kidney cancer.

This clone showed up just a few times. V usage is TRBV2 and J usage is TRBJ1-6; 9 bases are a match to TRBD1. Germline CDR1 SNHLY, CDR2 FYNNEI. J was trimmed by 7 bases and V by 5 bases; bases with no gene match: 9. CDR3 length: 16 residues. CDR3 amino acids: CASSTGQGTSNSPLHF. The CDR3 nucleotides read TGTGCCAGCAGTACAGGACAGGGGACTTCCAATTCACCCCTCCACTTT.

This clone was observed a handful of times. This chain joins TRBV29-1 and TRBJ2-6, with D perhaps TRBD2 (6 bases). The CDR3 has 14 amino acids. Per germline, CDR1 SQVTM and CDR2 ANQGSEA. Trimming took 4 bases from V and 0 from J, leaving 7 bases between them. CDR3 amino acids: CSVVGGSGANVLTF. The CDR3 DNA reads as TGCAGCGTTGTCGGGGGCTCTGGGGCCAACGTCCTGACTTTC.

This chain uses TRBV28 with TRBJ2-2; D perhaps matches TRBD1 (5 bases). This CDR3 is 18 amino acids long. From germline, CDR1 is MDHEN and CDR2 SYDVKM. Trimming stripped 1 base from V and 0 bases from J, with 15 bases between. The CDR3 bases are TGTGCCAGCAGTTTATACCCCCCAGGGCTCGCGAACACCGGGGAGCTGTTTTTT. Residues: CASSLYPPGLANTGELFF.

V and J are TRBV4-2 and TRBJ2-7; TRBD2 matches 7 bases. Trimming took 3 bases from V and 5 from J; bases not matched to a gene: 16. The CDR3 has 17 amino acids. CDR1 and CDR2 from the germline V gene are LGHNA and YNFKEQ. Here the CDR3 reads CASSQGNGREYPHEQYF. CDR3 sequence (DNA): TGTGCCAGCAGCCAGGGGAATGGGCGGGAGTACCCCCACGAGCAGTACTTC.

The chain has TRBV19 and TRBJ2-1, with 7 nucleotides matching TRBD2. Germline V gene data show CDR1 as LNHDA and CDR2 as SQIVND (reference sequence). The V segment lost 4 bases and the J segment 5 bases; nucleotides outside the gene matches: 5. The CDR3 is made up of 14 amino acids. Written as DNA, the CDR3 is TGTGCCAGTAGTAAAGGACTAGACCACAATGAGCAGTTCTTC. Its translation: CASSKGLDHNEQFF. Based on the CDR3 plus reference TRBV19 and TRBJ2-1, the full variable domain is DGGITQSPKYLFRKEGQNVTLSCEQNLNHDAMYWYRQDPGQGLRLIYYSQIVNDFQKGDIAEGYSVSREKKESFPLTVTSAQKNPTAFYLCASSKGLDHNEQFFGPGTRLTVL.

For this clone: The junction shows a germline mismatch at one end, possibly a read error. The rearrangement joins TRBV11-2 to TRBJ1-2; tentative D call: TRBD1 (6 bases). The CDR3 sequence is 13 residues long. The V gene's germline CDR1 is SGHAT and CDR2 FQNNGV. The DNA of the CDR3 is TGTGCCAGCAGCTTACGGTCAGGGAGCAGGGGTTACTTC. Translation gives CASSLRSGSRGYF.

The chain combines TRBV5-6 with TRBJ1-5; D possibly corresponds to TRBD1 (5 bases). There are 16 residues in the CDR3. V was pared by 0 bases and J by 5 bases, with 15 bases between. Germline V gives CDR1 SGHDT, CDR2 YYEEEE. CDR3 in DNA: TGTGCCAGCAGCTTGGGCTTTGCATCGGGGCATCAGCCCCAGCATTTT. Its protein product is CASSLGFASGHQPQHF.

This chain joins TRBV9 and TRBJ2-3; TRBD1 matches 8 bases. Germline trimming cut 4 bases from V and 0 bases from J; bases unmatched to any gene: 7. Germline CDR1 reads SGDLS; CDR2 reads YYNGEE. This CDR3 is 16 amino acids long. The CDR3: CASSLTTGGSTDTQYF. The CDR3 region has the DNA TGTGCCAGCAGCCTAACAACAGGGGGGAGCACAGATACGCAGTATTTT.

Comments on this clone: Additional DNA sequences in this sample encode the identical CDR3. The chain couples TRBV4-2 to TRBJ2-3, with 8 bases lining up with TRBD2. Germline lookup yields CDR1 LGHNA and CDR2 YNFKEQ. The CDR3 contains 18 residues. V trimming: 4 bases; J trimming: 3 bases; junction bases outside the gene matches: 15. The CDR3 loop is CASSPDSLAGPQTDTQYF. As DNA, the CDR3 is TGTGCCAGCAGCCCGGATTCCTTAGCGGGGCCTCAAACAGATACGCAGTATTTT.

This chain uses TRBV7-2 with TRBJ2-1; 8 bases are shared with TRBD2. The J segment lost 6 bases and the V segment lost 1 base, leaving 8 bases of the junction unmatched. This CDR3 is 16 amino acids long. CDR1 and CDR2 (germline): SGHTA, FQGNSA. The CDR3 sequence is CASSLDGTRGVNEQFF. As DNA, the CDR3 is TGTGCCAGCAGCTTAGACGGGACTAGAGGGGTCAATGAGCAGTTCTTC.

This sequence joins TRBV10-3 and TRBJ1-3, with D unresolved. Trimming took off 3 bases at V and 4 bases at J, with 4 bases between the two ends. CDR3 size: 12 residues. Germline V CDR1 and CDR2: ENHRY, SYGVKD. The CDR3 coding sequence is TGTGCCATCAGTGATCGGGGAAACACCATATATTTT. It translates to CAISDRGNTIYF.

CDR3 nucleotide sequence: TGTGCCAGCAGTTACGGAACAGGGCGGAATCAGCCCCAGCATTTT. Protein product: CASSYGTGRNQPQHF. This chain uses TRBV6-5 with TRBJ1-5, with D perhaps matching TRBD1 (6 bases). The CDR3 contains 15 residues. Germline CDR1 and CDR2: MNHEY and SVGAGI. V was pared by 2 bases and J by 4 bases, with 12 bases between.

V usage is TRBV6-5 and J usage is TRBJ2-7; D is perhaps TRBD1 (6 bases). V lost 5 bases, J lost 5 bases, and 10 bases lay in between. The CDR3 is 12 residues long. Germline V lookup: CDR1 MNHEY, CDR2 SVGAGI. The CDR3 is CASSEAGDEQYF. The CDR3 bases are TGTGCCAGCAGTGAAGCAGGGGACGAGCAGTACTTC.

The rearrangement uses TRBV2 and TRBJ2-5; no definite D call. The CDR3 length is 11 residues. V lost 3 bases and J 2 bases, leaving 1 base between the germline ends. In germline, CDR1 is SNHLY, CDR2 FYNNEI. The chain's CDR3 is CASSEQETQYF. CDR3 in DNA: TGTGCCAGCAGTGAGCAAGAGACCCAGTACTTC.

The rearrangement links TRBV5-6 to TRBJ2-7, with a tentative D call TRBD1 (6 bases). The V end lost 1 base, the J end lost 9 bases, and 11 bases lay between the germline ends. Germline CDR1 reads SGHDT; CDR2 reads YYEEEE. CDR3 length equals 12 residues. CDR3 sequence (DNA): TGTGCCAGCAGCTTGTTAGGGGGTCGGCAGTACTTC. It is translated as CASSLLGGRQYF.

This clone was detected a few times. The chain employs TRBV5-1 and TRBJ2-5, with TRBD2 matching 8 bases. The CDR3 totals 14 residues. V dropped 4 bases and J dropped 3; count of bases not matched to a gene: 5. Germline values: CDR1 SGHRS, CDR2 YFSETQ. The CDR3 is CASSLFSGEETQYF. The CDR3 DNA reads TGCGCCAGCAGCCTCTTTAGCGGGGAAGAGACCCAGTACTTC.

This chain links TRBV30 with TRBJ1-2; TRBD1 might be the D (6 bases). CDR3 length: 16 amino acids. Trimming stripped 4 bases from V and 0 bases from J, with 18 bases between. Per the germline V gene, CDR1 is GTSNPN and CDR2 is SVGIG (reference sequence). Here the CDR3 DNA reads TGTGCCTGGAACCCTACTGGACAGAATACTAACTATGGCTACACCTTC. This gives the protein CAWNPTGQNTNYGYTF.

The V and J genes are TRBV11-2 and TRBJ1-5; D gene ambiguous. The CDR3 is 12 residues long. CDR1 is SGHAT and CDR2 is FQNNGV in the germline V gene. The germline V and J ends were trimmed by 0 bases and 3 bases, with 0 bases remaining between them. The CDR3 DNA sequence: TGTGCCAGCAGCTTAGACAATCAGCCCCAGCATTTT. Protein sequence: CASSLDNQPQHF.

The rearrangement links TRBV21-1 to TRBJ1-2. TRBV21-1 is a pseudogene. This CDR3 has 15 amino acids. As DNA, the CDR3 is TGTGCCAGCAGCAAATCCGCGGGACGGCTAAAAAGCTACACCTTC. Its translation is CASSKSAGRLKSYTF.

This clone was counted a few times. J is TRBJ1-1 and V is TRBV29-1, with a tentative D call TRBD1 (5 bases). This CDR3 comprises 11 residues. V gave up 7 bases and J gave up 6 bases, with 12 bases separating them. Looked up from germline, CDR1 is SQVTM and CDR2 is ANQGSEA. The CDR3 DNA sequence: TGCAGCGCGACAGATACCCCTGAAGCTTTCTTT. Amino acid sequence: CSATDTPEAFF.

This clone was seen a few times. In DNA form, the CDR3 reads TGTGCCTGGAGTGTACCACGGCAGTTCCTCGCATACGAGCAGTACTTC. It encodes CAWSVPRQFLAYEQYF. The chain combines TRBV30 with TRBJ2-7; no clear D. The germline CDR1 and CDR2 sequences are GTSNPN and SVGIG (reference sequence). V was pared by 0 bases and J by 4 bases, with 19 bases between. The CDR3 loop spans 16 amino acids. Complete variable domain (other parts from reference TRBV30 and TRBJ2-7): SQTIHQWPATLVQPVGSPLSLECTVEGTSNPNLYWYRQAAGRGLQLLFYSVGIGQISSEVPQNLSASRPQDRQFILSSKKLLLSDSGFYLCAWSVPRQFLAYEQYFGPGTRLTVT.

This chain uses TRBV19 with TRBJ1-2; D call uncertain. The CDR3 is 13 amino acids. Germline-derived CDR1 and CDR2 are LNHDA and SQIVND (reference sequence). Trimming cost V 5 bases and J 4 bases, with 11 bases left between them. This CDR3 is CASSDRLPYGYTF. CDR3 in DNA: TGTGCCAGTAGTGACCGGCTCCCCTATGGCTACACCTTC.

This clone was counted once. The chain carries TRBV27 and TRBJ2-7; 8 bases line up with TRBD2. This CDR3 is built from 16 residues. The germline V gene has CDR1 MNHEY and CDR2 SMNVEV (reference sequence). Trimming took 2 bases from V and 4 from J; bases not matched to a gene: 10. CDR3 coding DNA: TGTGCCAGCAGTTTAGGGGGTAGCGGGATAGGGTACGAGCAGTACTTC. As protein: CASSLGGSGIGYEQYF.

Turning to this clone: Other DNA sequences in this specimen translate into the identical CDR3. The rearrangement links TRBV19 to TRBJ1-5, with a tentative D call TRBD1 (5 bases). This CDR3 comprises 14 residues. From germline, CDR1 is LNHDA and CDR2 SQIVND (reference sequence). V was shortened by 3 bases and J by 2 bases, with 8 bases between the two germline ends. The CDR3 DNA is TGTGCCAGTAGTATCCAGGGTGGCAATCAGCCCCAGCATTTT. Translation gives CASSIQGGNQPQHF.

The chain has TRBV5-1 and TRBJ1-2, with D unclear. The germline V gene encodes CDR1 SGHRS and CDR2 YFSETQ. The CDR3 covers 16 residues. V was cut by 0 bases and J by 1 base, with 13 bases left in between. CDR3 sequence reads: CASSLGPAGSNYGYTF. In DNA, the CDR3 is TGCGCCAGCAGCTTGGGACCCGCGGGGAGTAACTATGGCTACACCTTC.

About this clone itself: Other DNA sequences in the sample encode the same CDR3. The gene calls are TRBV2 and TRBJ2-5; D is tentatively TRBD1 or TRBD2 (5 bases each). The CDR3 has 15 amino acids. Germline CDR1 is SNHLY and CDR2 is FYNNEI. The V gene lost 3 bases and the J gene lost 4 bases, with 15 bases spanning the gap. CDR3 DNA sequence: TGTGCCAGCAGTGAGACCCGAGCAGGGAGAGAGACCCAGTACTTC. This codes for CASSETRAGRETQYF.

The CDR3 coding sequence is TGTGCCAGCAGCTTAGCGGCTGGGACAGGGTATCAGCCCCAGCATTTT. It encodes CASSLAAGTGYQPQHF. This chain connects TRBV7-2 to TRBJ1-5; 9 bases are a match to TRBD1. J was trimmed by 5 bases and V by 0 bases; bases with no gene match: 5. The CDR3 spans 16 residues. From germline, CDR1 is SGHTA and CDR2 FQGNSA.

The chain uses TRBV4-3 and TRBJ2-5; 9 positions match TRBD2. The germline CDR1 and CDR2 sequences are LGHNA and YSLEER. This CDR3 is 17 amino acids long. The ends lost 0 bases at V and 5 bases at J; junction bases unmatched: 10. CDR3 nucleotides: TGCGCCAGCAGCCAAGAGGGAGGCGGGGGGGGCGGTGAGACCCAGTACTTC. Its translation: CASSQEGGGGGGETQYF.

The chain employs TRBV7-3 and TRBJ1-2, with TRBD1 identical over 12 bases. CDR1 and CDR2 (germline): SGHTA, FQGTGA. The CDR3 loop spans 21 amino acids. Losses at the gene ends were 1 base for V and 4 bases for J; bases not matched to a gene: 19. CDR3 amino acids: CASSLSPLSAGTGGAAYGYTF. The CDR3 DNA reads TGTGCCAGCAGCTTAAGTCCATTAAGCGCCGGGACAGGGGGCGCGGCCTATGGCTACACCTTC.

The chain has TRBV11-2 and TRBJ1-1; D possibly corresponds to TRBD1 (6 bases). Looked up from germline, CDR1 is SGHAT and CDR2 is FQNNGV. V was pared by 8 bases and J by 5 bases, with 18 bases between. CDR3 size: 14 residues. The CDR3 bases are TGTGCCAGCGGTAAGGACAGCAGCGGGACTGAAGCTTTCTTT. Its protein product is CASGKDSSGTEAFF.